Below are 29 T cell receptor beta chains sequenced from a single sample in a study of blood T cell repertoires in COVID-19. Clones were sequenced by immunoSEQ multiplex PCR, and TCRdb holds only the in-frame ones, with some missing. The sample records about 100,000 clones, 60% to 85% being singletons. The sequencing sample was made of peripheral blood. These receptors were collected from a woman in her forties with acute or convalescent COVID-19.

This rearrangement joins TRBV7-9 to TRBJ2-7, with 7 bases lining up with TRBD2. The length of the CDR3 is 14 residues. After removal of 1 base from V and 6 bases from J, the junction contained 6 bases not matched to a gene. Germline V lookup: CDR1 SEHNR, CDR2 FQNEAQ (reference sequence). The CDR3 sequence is CASSLGMGEGEQYF. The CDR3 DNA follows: TGTGCCAGCAGCTTAGGTATGGGGGAGGGCGAGCAGTACTTC.

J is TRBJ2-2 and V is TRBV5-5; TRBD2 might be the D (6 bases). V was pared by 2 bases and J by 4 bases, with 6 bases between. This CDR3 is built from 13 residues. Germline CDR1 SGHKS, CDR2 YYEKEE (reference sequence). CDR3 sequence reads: CASSFGGTGELFF. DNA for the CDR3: TGTGCCAGCAGCTTCGGGGGCACCGGGGAGCTGTTTTTT. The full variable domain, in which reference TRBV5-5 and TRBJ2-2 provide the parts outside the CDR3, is DAGVTQSPTHLIKTRGQQVTLRCSPISGHKSVSWYQQVLGQGPQFIFQYYEKEERGRGNFPDRFSARQFPNYSSELNVNALLLGDSALYLCASSFGGTGELFFGEGSRLTVL.

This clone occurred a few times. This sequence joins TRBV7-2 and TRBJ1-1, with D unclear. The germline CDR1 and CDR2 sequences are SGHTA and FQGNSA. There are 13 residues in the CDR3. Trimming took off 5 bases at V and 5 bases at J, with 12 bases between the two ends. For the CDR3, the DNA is TGTGCCAGCAGCCGGGAGGCTGTAACTGAAGCTTTCTTT. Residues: CASSREAVTEAFF.

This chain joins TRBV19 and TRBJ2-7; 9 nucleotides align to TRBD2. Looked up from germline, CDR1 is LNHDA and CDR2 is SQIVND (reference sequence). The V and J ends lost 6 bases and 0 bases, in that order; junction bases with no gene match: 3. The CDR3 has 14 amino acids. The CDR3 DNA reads TGTGCCAGTAGGCTAGCGGGGTCCTCCTACGAGCAGTACTTC. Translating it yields CASRLAGSSYEQYF.

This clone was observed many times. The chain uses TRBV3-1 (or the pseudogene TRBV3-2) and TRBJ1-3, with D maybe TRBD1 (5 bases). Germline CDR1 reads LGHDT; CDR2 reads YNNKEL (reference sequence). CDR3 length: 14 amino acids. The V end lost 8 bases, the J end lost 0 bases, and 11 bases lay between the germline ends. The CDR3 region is CASRRGTSGNTIYF. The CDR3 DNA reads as TGTGCCAGCCGAAGGGGAACCTCTGGAAACACCATATATTTT.

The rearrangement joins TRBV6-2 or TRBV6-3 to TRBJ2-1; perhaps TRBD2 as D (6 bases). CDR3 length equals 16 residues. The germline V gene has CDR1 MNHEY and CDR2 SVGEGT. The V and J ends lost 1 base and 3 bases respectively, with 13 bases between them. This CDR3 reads CASSYFAGSLYNEQFF. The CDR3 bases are TGTGCCAGCAGTTACTTCGCGGGGTCGCTCTACAATGAGCAGTTCTTC.

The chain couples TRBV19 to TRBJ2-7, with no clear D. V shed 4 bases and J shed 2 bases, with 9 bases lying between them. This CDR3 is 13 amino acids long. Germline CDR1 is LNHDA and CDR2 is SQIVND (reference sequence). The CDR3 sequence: CASSNQDPYEQYF. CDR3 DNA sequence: TGTGCCAGTAGTAATCAGGATCCCTACGAGCAGTACTTC.

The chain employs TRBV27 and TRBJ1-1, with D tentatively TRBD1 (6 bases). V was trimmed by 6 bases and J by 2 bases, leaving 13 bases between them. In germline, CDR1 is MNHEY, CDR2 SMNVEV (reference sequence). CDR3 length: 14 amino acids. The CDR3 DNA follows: TGTGCCAGCAGACAAACAGGGCGTAACACTGAAGCTTTCTTT. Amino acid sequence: CASRQTGRNTEAFF.

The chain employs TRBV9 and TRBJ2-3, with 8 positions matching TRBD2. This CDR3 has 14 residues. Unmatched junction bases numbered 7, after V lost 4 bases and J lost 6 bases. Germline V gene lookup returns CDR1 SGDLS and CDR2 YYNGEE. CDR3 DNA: TGTGCCAGCAGCTACCGGACTAGCCGCGATACGCAGTATTTT. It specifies CASSYRTSRDTQYF.

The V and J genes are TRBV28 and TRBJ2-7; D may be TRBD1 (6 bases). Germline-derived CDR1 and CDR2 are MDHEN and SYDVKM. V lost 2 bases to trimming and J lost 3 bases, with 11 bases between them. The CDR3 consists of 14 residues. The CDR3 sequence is CASSLVGAVYEQYF. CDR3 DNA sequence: TGTGCCAGCAGTTTAGTGGGGGCGGTCTACGAGCAGTACTTC.

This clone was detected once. CDR3 region: CASSFPRNLNWQYF. Written as DNA, the CDR3 is TGTGCCAGCAGTTTCCCGCGGAACCTAAACTGGCAGTATTTT. This chain joins TRBV28 and TRBJ2-3; D not resolved. CDR3 length equals 14 residues. V shed 3 bases and J shed 11 bases, with 18 bases lying between them. Germline loops: CDR1 MDHEN, CDR2 SYDVKM.

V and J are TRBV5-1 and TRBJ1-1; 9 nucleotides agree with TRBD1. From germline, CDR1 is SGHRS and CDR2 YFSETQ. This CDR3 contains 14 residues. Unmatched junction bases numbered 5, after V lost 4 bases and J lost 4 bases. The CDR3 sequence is CASSLDRGGTEAFF. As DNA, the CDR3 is TGCGCCAGCAGCCTAGACAGGGGGGGCACTGAAGCTTTCTTT.

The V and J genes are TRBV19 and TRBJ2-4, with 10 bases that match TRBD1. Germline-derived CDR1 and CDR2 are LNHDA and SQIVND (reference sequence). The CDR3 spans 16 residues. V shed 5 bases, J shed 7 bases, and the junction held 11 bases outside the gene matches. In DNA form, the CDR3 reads TGTGCCAGTAGTTCTCCAAAGACAGGGGGCATGAACATTCAGTACTTC. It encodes CASSSPKTGGMNIQYF.

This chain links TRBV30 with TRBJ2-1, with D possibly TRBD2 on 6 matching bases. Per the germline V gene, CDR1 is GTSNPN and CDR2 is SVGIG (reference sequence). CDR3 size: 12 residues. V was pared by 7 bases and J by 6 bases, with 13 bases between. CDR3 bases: TGTGCCTTCTCGACTAGTATCAATGAGCAGTTCTTC. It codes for CAFSTSINEQFF.

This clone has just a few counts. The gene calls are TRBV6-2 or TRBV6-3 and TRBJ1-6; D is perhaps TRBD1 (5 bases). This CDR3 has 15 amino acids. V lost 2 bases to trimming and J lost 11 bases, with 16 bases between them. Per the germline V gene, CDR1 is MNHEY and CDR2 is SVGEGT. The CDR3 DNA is TGTGCCAGCAGTTACAGCTCGGACCAGGGTACACCCCTCCACTTT. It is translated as CASSYSSDQGTPLHF.

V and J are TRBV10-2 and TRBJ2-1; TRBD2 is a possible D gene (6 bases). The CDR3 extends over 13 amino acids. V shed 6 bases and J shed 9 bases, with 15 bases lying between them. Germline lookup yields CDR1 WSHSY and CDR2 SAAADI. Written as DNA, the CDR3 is TGCGCCAGCAGGTCCGGGACTCCGATTGAGCAGTTCTTC. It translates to CASRSGTPIEQFF.

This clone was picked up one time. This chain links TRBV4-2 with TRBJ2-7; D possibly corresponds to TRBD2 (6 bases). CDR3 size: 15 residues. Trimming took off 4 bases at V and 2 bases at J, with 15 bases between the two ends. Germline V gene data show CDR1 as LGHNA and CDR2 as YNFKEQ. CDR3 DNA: TGTGCCAGCAGCCGTTGGGACTTGCAGGCCTACGAGCAGTACTTC. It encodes CASSRWDLQAYEQYF.

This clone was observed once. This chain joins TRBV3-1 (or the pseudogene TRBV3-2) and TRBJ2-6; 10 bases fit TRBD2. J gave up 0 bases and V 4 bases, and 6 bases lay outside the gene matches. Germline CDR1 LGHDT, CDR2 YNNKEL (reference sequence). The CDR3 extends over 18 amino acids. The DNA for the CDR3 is TGTGCCAGCAGCCCGTTAGCGGGGGGCCCCTCTGGGGCCAACGTCCTGACTTTC. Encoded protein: CASSPLAGGPSGANVLTF.

This CDR3 reads CASSPGQGYGYTF. Here the CDR3 DNA reads TGTGCCAGCAGCCCAGGACAGGGCTATGGCTACACCTTC. The V and J genes are TRBV12-3 or TRBV12-4 and TRBJ1-2; 8 positions agree with TRBD1. The CDR3 has 13 residues. V shed 6 bases and J 4 bases; nucleotides not matched to a gene: 4.

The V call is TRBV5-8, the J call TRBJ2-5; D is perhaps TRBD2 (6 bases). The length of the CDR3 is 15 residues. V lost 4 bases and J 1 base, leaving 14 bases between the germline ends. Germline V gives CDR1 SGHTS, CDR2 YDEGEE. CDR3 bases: TGTGCCAGCAGCAATGGTGGGGACTCCCAAGAGACCCAGTACTTC. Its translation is CASSNGGDSQETQYF.

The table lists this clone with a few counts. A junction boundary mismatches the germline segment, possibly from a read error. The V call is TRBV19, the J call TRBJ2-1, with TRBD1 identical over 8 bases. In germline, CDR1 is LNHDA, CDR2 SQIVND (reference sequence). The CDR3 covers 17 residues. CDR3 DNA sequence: TGTGCCTGTAGGGGGCCATTGACAGGGGTAGTCGATAATGAGCAGTTCTTC. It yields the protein CACRGPLTGVVDNEQFF.

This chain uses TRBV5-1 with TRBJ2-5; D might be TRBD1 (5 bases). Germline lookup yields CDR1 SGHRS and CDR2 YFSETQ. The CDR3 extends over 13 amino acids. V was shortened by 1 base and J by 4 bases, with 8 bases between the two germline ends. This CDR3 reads CASSLTGTETQYF. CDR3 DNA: TGCGCCAGCAGCTTGACAGGTACAGAGACCCAGTACTTC.

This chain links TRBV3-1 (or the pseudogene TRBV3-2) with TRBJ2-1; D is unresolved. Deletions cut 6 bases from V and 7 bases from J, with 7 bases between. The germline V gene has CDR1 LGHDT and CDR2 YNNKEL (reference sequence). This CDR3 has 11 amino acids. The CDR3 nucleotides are TGTGCCAGCAGGGGCGTTAATGAGCAGTTCTTC. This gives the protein CASRGVNEQFF.

This chain's CDR3 is CASSYGDRAPLHF. In nucleotides, the CDR3 is TGTGCCAGTAGTTATGGGGACAGGGCACCCCTCCACTTT. This chain joins TRBV19 and TRBJ1-6, with 9 bases that match TRBD1. With 5 bases clipped from V and 11 bases from J, the junction kept 4 bases outside the gene matches. CDR3 length equals 13 residues. CDR1 is LNHDA, CDR2 SQIVND, per germline (reference sequence).

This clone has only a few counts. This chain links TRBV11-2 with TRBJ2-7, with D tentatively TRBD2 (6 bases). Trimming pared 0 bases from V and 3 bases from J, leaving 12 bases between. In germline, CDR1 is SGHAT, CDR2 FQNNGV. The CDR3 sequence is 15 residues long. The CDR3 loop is CASSLDRGGLYEQYF. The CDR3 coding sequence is TGTGCCAGCAGCTTAGATCGGGGAGGACTCTACGAGCAGTACTTC.

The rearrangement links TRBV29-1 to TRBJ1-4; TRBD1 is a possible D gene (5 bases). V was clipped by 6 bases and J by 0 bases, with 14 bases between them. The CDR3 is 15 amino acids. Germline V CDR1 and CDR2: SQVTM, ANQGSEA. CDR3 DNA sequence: TGCAGCGTCTCGAAGGGGTCCTCAACTAATGAAAAACTGTTTTTT. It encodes CSVSKGSSTNEKLFF.

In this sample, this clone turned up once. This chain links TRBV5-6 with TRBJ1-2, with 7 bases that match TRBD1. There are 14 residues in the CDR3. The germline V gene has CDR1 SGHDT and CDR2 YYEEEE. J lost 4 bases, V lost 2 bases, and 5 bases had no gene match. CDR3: CASSFPGGSYGYTF. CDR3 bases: TGTGCCAGCAGCTTCCCAGGGGGGAGCTATGGCTACACCTTC. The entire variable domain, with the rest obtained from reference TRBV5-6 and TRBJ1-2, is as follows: DAGVTQSPTHLIKTRGQQVTLRCSPKSGHDTVSWYQQALGQGPQFIFQYYEEEERQRGNFPDRFSGHQFPNYSSELNVNALLLGDSALYLCASSFPGGSYGYTFGSGTRLTVV.

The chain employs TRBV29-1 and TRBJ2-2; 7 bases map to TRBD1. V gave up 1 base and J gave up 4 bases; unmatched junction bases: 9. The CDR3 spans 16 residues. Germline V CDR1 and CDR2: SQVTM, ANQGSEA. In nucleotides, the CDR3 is TGCAGCGTTGAAGGGTTCGACAGGGTCTCCACCGGGGAGCTGTTTTTT. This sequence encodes CSVEGFDRVSTGELFF.

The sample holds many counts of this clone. This chain's CDR3 is CASSDPRGGDTDTQYF. For the CDR3, the DNA is TGTGCCAGCAGTGACCCTCGTGGGGGGGACACAGATACGCAGTATTTT. This chain joins TRBV6-1 and TRBJ2-3; 7 nucleotides align to TRBD2. The CDR3 runs 16 residues. Germline CDR1 is MNHNS and CDR2 is SASEGT. Germline trimming cut 3 bases from V and 2 bases from J; bases unmatched to any gene: 8.